What follows are 24 T cell receptor beta chains derived from one specimen sequenced in a study of post-analysis software for immune sequencing data. Study-level results: Patients carried roughly five TRBV segments more frequently than controls did, and TRBV5-6, TRBV5-1 and TRBV20-1 were among them.

Every TCR beta cDNA library bore unique molecular identifiers. In TCRdb, the PCR reads were re-called with MiXCR into one record per CDR3 protein. In the table there are about 770,000 distinct CDR3 sequences, roughly 46% of which are singletons. Their antigens are not known. Material for sequencing was blood. The receptors stem from a girl aged 10-17 years with multiple sclerosis.

The V gene is TRBV7-9, the J gene TRBJ2-4; 7 bases line up with TRBD1. The V gene end was trimmed by 5 bases and the J gene end by 2 bases; junction bases not matched to a gene: 6. This CDR3 spans 15 amino acids. Looked up from germline, CDR1 is SEHNR and CDR2 is FQNEAQ (reference sequence). Written as DNA, the CDR3 is TGTGCCAGCAGCGGGACAGTCCTTACCAAAAACATTCAGTACTTC. Its protein is CASSGTVLTKNIQYF.

The chain links TRBV15 to TRBJ2-1, with 13 bases aligning to TRBD2. The CDR3 sequence is 17 residues long. The junction had 12 bases not matched to a gene; V was cut back by 5 bases and J by 8 bases. Germline V gene sequence: CDR1 LNHNV, CDR2 YYDKDF (reference sequence). CDR3 region: CATSARTSGSPRDEQFF. For the CDR3, the DNA is TGTGCCACCAGCGCCAGGACTAGCGGGAGCCCTAGGGATGAGCAGTTCTTC.

CDR3 bases: TGTGCCAGCAGCTTGGAGACAGGGGATTTTGTCTCACCCCTCCACTTT. It is translated as CASSLETGDFVSPLHF. The chain has TRBV5-4 and TRBJ1-6; 8 bases line up with TRBD1. The CDR3 length is 16 residues. V trimming: 0 bases; J trimming: 10 bases; junction bases outside the gene matches: 9. Per the germline V gene, CDR1 is SGHNT and CDR2 is YYREEE (reference sequence).

This clonotype was picked up one time. The rearrangement joins TRBV19 to TRBJ2-1; 10 bases map to TRBD2. Judging by the DNA end, TRBJ2-7 fits better; the J call may be wrong. Germline V gene data show CDR1 as LNHDA and CDR2 as SQIVND (reference sequence). CDR3 size: 19 residues. The CDR3 loop reads CASTESGRAAHPIYNEQYF. CDR3 nucleotides: TGTGCCAGTACAGAAAGCGGGAGGGCCGCCCATCCTATCTACAATGAGCAGTACTTC.

This clonotype has just a few counts. The J gene is TRBJ2-3, the V gene TRBV7-9; the match to TRBD2 covers 9 bases. J lost 3 bases, V lost 5 bases, and 9 bases had no gene match. Germline-derived CDR1 and CDR2 are SEHNR and FQNEAQ (reference sequence). The CDR3 totals 16 residues. The CDR3 here is CASSPPRSGGTDTQYF. CDR3 in DNA: TGTGCCAGCAGCCCCCCCCGTAGCGGGGGAACAGATACGCAGTATTTT.

The chain combines TRBV6-1 with TRBJ1-5; the D gene is possibly TRBD1 (5 bases). The CDR3 has 15 residues. The ends were cut back, 6 bases at V and 5 bases at J, with 17 bases in the middle. Germline V gene sequence: CDR1 MNHNS, CDR2 SASEGT. The CDR3 DNA reads as TGTGCCAGCAGCAACCCGGCAGGGAGGGATCAGCCCCAGCATTTT. Its translation: CASSNPAGRDQPQHF.

This clonotype came up a few times. The chain joins TRBV24-1 to TRBJ2-7; the D gene is possibly TRBD2 (5 bases). Germline assignment: CDR1 KGHDR and CDR2 SFDVKD. This CDR3 contains 17 residues. V lost 1 base and J lost 1, with 16 bases in between. CDR3: CATSDLGQRSESYEQYF. The CDR3 DNA reads as TGTGCCACCAGTGATTTAGGGCAGCGGAGCGAATCCTACGAGCAGTACTTC.

The chain joins TRBV7-9 to TRBJ2-7, with 9 bases matching TRBD2. The V gene's germline CDR1 is SEHNR and CDR2 FQNEAQ (reference sequence). The CDR3 runs 15 residues. The ends lost 1 base at V and 6 bases at J; junction bases unmatched: 7. As DNA, the CDR3 is TGTGCCAGCAGCTTAGTCGGCCTAGCGGGACCCGAGCAGTACTTC. Translation gives CASSLVGLAGPEQYF.

This clonotype has a handful of counts. The chain carries TRBV15 and TRBJ2-1; 8 bases fit TRBD2. Germline CDR1 reads LNHNV; CDR2 reads YYDKDF (reference sequence). This CDR3 has 21 amino acids. Trimming took 1 base from V and 0 from J; bases not matched to a gene: 17. CDR3 loop: CATSRGGATSGSLSSYNEQFF. The CDR3 bases are TGTGCCACCAGCAGAGGTGGGGCCACTAGCGGCTCACTAAGCTCCTACAATGAGCAGTTCTTC.

The CDR3 region has the DNA TGCGCCAGCAGCCTGACTAGTATCAAGGAGACCCAGTACTTC. The encoded protein is CASSLTSIKETQYF. This chain joins TRBV10-2 and TRBJ2-5; tentative D call: TRBD2 (6 bases). V lost 6 bases, J lost 5 bases, and 16 bases lay in between. Germline V gene lookup returns CDR1 WSHSY and CDR2 SAAADI. The length of the CDR3 is 14 residues.

V is TRBV20-1 and J is TRBJ2-1; 10 bases match TRBD2. Trimming took 6 bases from V and 10 from J; bases not matched to a gene: 12. Germline V CDR1 and CDR2: DFQATT, SNEGSKA (reference sequence). CDR3 size: 14 residues. The CDR3 loop reads CSAVGLAGAREQFF. The DNA of the CDR3 is TGCAGTGCCGTCGGGCTAGCGGGAGCCAGAGAGCAGTTCTTC.

The V and J genes are TRBV12-3 or TRBV12-4 and TRBJ2-3; D is possibly TRBD1 or TRBD2 (5 bases each). Between the trimmed V and J ends, which lost 2 bases and 9 bases, there was a span of 9 bases. The CDR3 totals 12 residues. CDR3 bases: TGTGCCAGCAGTTTATTGGGACGGACGCAGTATTTT. It is translated as CASSLLGRTQYF.

V is TRBV12-3 or TRBV12-4 and J is TRBJ2-7; D not certain. CDR3 length: 14 amino acids. The V gene lost 5 bases and the J gene lost 0 bases, with 11 bases spanning the gap. The DNA for the CDR3 is TGTGCCAGCAGTGTTCAGGATACCTCCTACGAGCAGTACTTC. Translation gives CASSVQDTSYEQYF.

This clonotype was seen a few times. The chain combines TRBV29-1 with TRBJ2-5; 8 positions agree with TRBD2. The germline V gene encodes CDR1 SQVTM and CDR2 ANQGSEA. With 3 bases clipped from V and 2 bases from J, the junction kept 2 bases outside the gene matches. This CDR3 spans 13 amino acids. The CDR3 DNA follows: TGCAGCGTTGACCGGGAGGGTCAAGAGACCCAGTACTTC. This codes for CSVDREGQETQYF.

This clonotype has a handful of counts. The rearrangement joins TRBV7-8 to TRBJ1-2; 7 bases fit TRBD1. There are 14 residues in the CDR3. V shed 4 bases, J shed 5 bases, and the junction held 7 bases outside the gene matches. Looked up from germline, CDR1 is SGHVS and CDR2 is FQNEAQ. Here the CDR3 DNA reads TGTGCCAGCAGCTGGGAAGGGACAGATTATGGCTACACCTTC. Amino acid sequence: CASSWEGTDYGYTF.

This chain uses TRBV2 with TRBJ2-5; 9 nucleotides match TRBD1. Germline V gene data show CDR1 as SNHLY and CDR2 as FYNNEI. The J segment lost 1 base and the V segment lost 4 bases, leaving 4 bases of the junction unmatched. The CDR3 is 15 residues long. CDR3 sequence (DNA): TGTGCCAGCAGTGGGGGACAGGGCTTCCAAGAGACCCAGTACTTC. This translates into CASSGGQGFQETQYF.

The chain uses TRBV7-8 and TRBJ2-2; TRBD1 might be the D (5 bases). CDR3 length: 18 residues. Trimming shortened V by 3 bases and J by 0 bases, and 17 bases separated the two germline ends. From germline, CDR1 is SGHVS and CDR2 FQNEAQ. CDR3 region: CASSFLNWGPSNTGELFF. DNA of the CDR3: TGTGCCAGCAGCTTTCTCAATTGGGGCCCCTCGAACACCGGGGAGCTGTTTTTT. The whole variable domain, filled in from reference TRBV7-8 and TRBJ2-2, reads GAGVSQSPRYKVAKRGQDVALRCDPISGHVSLFWYQQALGQGPEFLTYFQNEAQLDKSGLPSDRFFAERPEGSVSTLKIQRTQQEDSAVYLCASSFLNWGPSNTGELFFGEGSRLTVL.

The chain uses TRBV15 and TRBJ2-1; D unclear. Trimming took 1 base from V and 1 from J, leaving 23 bases between them. CDR3 length: 20 amino acids. Germline CDR1 reads LNHNV; CDR2 reads YYDKDF (reference sequence). DNA for the CDR3: TGTGCCACCAGCAGAGGTGGGTCGGCCCCAGAATCGGGTTCCTACAATGAGCAGTTCTTC. It translates to CATSRGGSAPESGSYNEQFF. The full variable domain, completed using reference TRBV15 and TRBJ2-1, is DAMVIQNPRYQVTQFGKPVTLSCSQTLNHNVMYWYQQKSSQAPKLLFHYYDKDFNNEADTPDNFQSRRPNTSFCFLDIRSPGLGDTAMYLCATSRGGSAPESGSYNEQFFGPGTRLTVL.

This chain connects TRBV10-3 to TRBJ2-1; 13 bases are shared with TRBD2. This CDR3 has 15 amino acids. V trimming: 2 bases; J trimming: 6 bases; junction bases outside the gene matches: 1. The germline CDR1 and CDR2 sequences are ENHRY and SYGVKD. The CDR3 region has the DNA TGTGCCATCAGTGAGGGACTAGCGGGAGCCAATGAGCAGTTCTTC. Translating it yields CAISEGLAGANEQFF.

The J gene is TRBJ2-6, the V gene TRBV7-2; D not certain. The length of the CDR3 is 16 residues. V was pared by 4 bases and J by 0 bases, with 10 bases between. Germline CDR1 is SGHTA and CDR2 is FQGNSA. The DNA for the CDR3 is TGTGCCAGCAGCTCGAGCTCGATCTCTGGGGCCAACGTCCTGACTTTC. It is translated as CASSSSSISGANVLTF.

J is TRBJ2-3 and V is TRBV29-1; no reliable D call. Trimming left V 1 base short and J 2 bases short, with 16 bases between. The CDR3 length is 16 residues. Germline V CDR1 and CDR2: SQVTM, ANQGSEA. CDR3 amino acids: CSVEGVARANTDTQYF. In DNA form, the CDR3 reads TGCAGCGTTGAAGGTGTGGCTAGGGCGAACACAGATACGCAGTATTTT.

This clonotype was counted a few times. The CDR3 sequence: CASSSGSSSYNEQFF. CDR3 in DNA: TGTGCCAGCAGCTCTGGAAGCAGCTCCTACAATGAGCAGTTCTTC. This chain links TRBV12-3 or TRBV12-4 with TRBJ2-1; D unresolved. The ends were cut back, 6 bases at V and 0 bases at J, with 12 bases in the middle. This CDR3 region has 15 residues.

In its sample, this clonotype was seen a few times. The gene calls are TRBV12-3 or TRBV12-4 and TRBJ2-4; D is perhaps TRBD1 (5 bases). The J call may be incorrect, as the DNA end agrees better with TRBJ2-7. The CDR3 has 13 amino acids. The CDR3 region has the DNA TGTGCCAGCAGACAATTACTGGGGCACGAGCAGTACTTC. Amino acids: CASRQLLGHEQYF.

V and J are TRBV3-1 and TRBJ2-4; weak D call: TRBD2 (6 bases). The DNA end is a closer match to TRBJ2-7, so the J assignment may be wrong. Germline V gene lookup returns CDR1 LGHDT and CDR2 YNNKEL (reference sequence). The CDR3 is 17 residues long. The CDR3 nucleotides read TGTGCCAGCAGCCAAGATCGCCTGGAGACTAGTAACTACGAGCAGTACTTC. It encodes CASSQDRLETSNYEQYF.